This T cell receptor beta chain was observed in a study of blood T cell repertoires in COVID-19. Authors' data handling: The authors estimated nucleated cell counts from reference gene primer amplification. Method: immunoSEQ multiplex PCR; TCRdb's copy keeps in-frame clones and lacks some. V and J calls and clone size are given by that table; D and trimming were obtained from the DNA. The repertoire holds around 380,000 clones, with about 89% as singletons. The CDR3 loop spans 15 amino acids. Germline V lookup: CDR1 SGHRS, CDR2 YFSETQ. V gave up 0 bases and J gave up 3 bases, with 12 bases separating them.

This receptor was identified in a man aged 25 to 40 who had recovered from COVID-19. The source material was PBMCs or T cells enriched from blood (not recorded which). This chain links TRBV5-1 with TRBJ1-1, with a tentative D call TRBD1 (5 bases). CDR3 loop: CASSLAIDSYTEAFF. CDR3 coding DNA: TGCGCCAGCAGCTTGGCAATAGACAGTTACACTGAAGCTTTCTTT.